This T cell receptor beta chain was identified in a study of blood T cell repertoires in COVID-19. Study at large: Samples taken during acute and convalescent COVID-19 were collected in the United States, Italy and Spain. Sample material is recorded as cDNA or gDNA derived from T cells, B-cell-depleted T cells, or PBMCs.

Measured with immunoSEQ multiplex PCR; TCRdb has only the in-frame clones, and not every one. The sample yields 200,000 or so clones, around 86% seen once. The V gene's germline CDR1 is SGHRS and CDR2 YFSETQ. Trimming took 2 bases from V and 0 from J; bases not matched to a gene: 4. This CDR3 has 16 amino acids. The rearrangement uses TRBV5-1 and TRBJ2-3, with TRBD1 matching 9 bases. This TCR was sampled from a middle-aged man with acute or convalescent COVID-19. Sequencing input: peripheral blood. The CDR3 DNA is TGCGCCAGCAGCTTACGACAGGGGGATAGCACAGATACGCAGTATTTT. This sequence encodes CASSLRQGDSTDTQYF.